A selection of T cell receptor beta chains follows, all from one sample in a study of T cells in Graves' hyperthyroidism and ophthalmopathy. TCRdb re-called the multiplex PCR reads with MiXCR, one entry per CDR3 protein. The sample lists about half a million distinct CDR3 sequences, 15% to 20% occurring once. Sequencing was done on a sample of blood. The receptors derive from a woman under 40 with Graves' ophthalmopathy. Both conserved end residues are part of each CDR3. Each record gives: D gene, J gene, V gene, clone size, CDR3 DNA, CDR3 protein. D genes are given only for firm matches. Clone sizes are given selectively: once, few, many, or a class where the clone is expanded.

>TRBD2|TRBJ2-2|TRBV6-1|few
TGTGCCAGCACTTTAACGGGGGGACTAGTAGCCGGGGAGCTGTTTTTT
CASTLTGGLVAGELFF
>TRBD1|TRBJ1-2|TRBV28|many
TGTGCCAGCAGTTTTCGGAGGGGGCACTATGGCTACACCTTC
CASSFRRGHYGYTF
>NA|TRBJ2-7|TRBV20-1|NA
TGCAGTGCTCCTCCCATCGGTTTCTCCTACGAGCAGTACTTC
CSAPPIGFSYEQYF
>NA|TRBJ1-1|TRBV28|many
TGTGCCAGCAGTTTTGCCGGGACGTCTGAAGCTTTCTTT
CASSFAGTSEAFF
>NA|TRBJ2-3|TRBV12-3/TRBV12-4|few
TGTGCCAGCAGTGAAGTCGGGACAGATACGCAGTATTTT
CASSEVGTDTQYF
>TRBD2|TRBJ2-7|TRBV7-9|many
TGTGCCAGCGGCCCCGACCGACTAGCGGGAGGGGACGAGCAGTACTTC
CASGPDRLAGGDEQYF
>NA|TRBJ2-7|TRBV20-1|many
TGCAGTGCGGCGAGCAGCCACGAGCAGTACTTC
CSAASSHEQYF
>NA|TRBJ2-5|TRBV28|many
TGTGCCAGCAGGCCAGGGGGGAACCAAGAGACCCAGTACTTC
CASRPGGNQETQYF
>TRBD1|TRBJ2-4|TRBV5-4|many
TGTGCCAGCAGCTTCGGACAGGGGGCGCGGAAAAACATTCAGTACTTC
CASSFGQGARKNIQYF
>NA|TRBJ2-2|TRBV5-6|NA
TGTGCCAGCAGCCCCCCGGACTCCGAGGGCGGGGAGCTGTTTTTT
CASSPPDSEGGELFF
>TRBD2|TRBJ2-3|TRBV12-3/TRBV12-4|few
TGTGCCGGCCACCCAGCGGGAGCCCCAGATACGCAGTATTTT
CAGHPAGAPDTQYF
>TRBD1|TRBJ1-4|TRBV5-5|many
TGTGCCAGCAGCTTAACGGGACAGGGAACTGAAAAACTGTTTTTT
CASSLTGQGTEKLFF
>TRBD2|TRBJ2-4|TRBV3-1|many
TGTGCCAGCAGCCAGGTAAACGGCGGGGGTACCATTCAGTACTTC
CASSQVNGGGTIQYF
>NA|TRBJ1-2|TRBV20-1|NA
TGCAGTGCTAGGTCCGGGGGCCATGGCTACACCTTC
CSARSGGHGYTF
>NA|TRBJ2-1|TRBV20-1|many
TGCAGTGCTGCCCGGACTGCTCAGACGACCGACAATGAGCAGTTCTTC
CSAARTAQTTDNEQFF
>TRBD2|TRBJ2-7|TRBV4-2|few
TGTGCCAGCAGCCAAGTACCGGGAGGAAACTCCTACGAGCAGTACTTC
CASSQVPGGNSYEQYF
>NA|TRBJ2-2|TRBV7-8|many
TGTGCCAGCAGCGTAAAAGGGGGGCCGGCGGAGCTGTTTTTT
CASSVKGGPAELFF
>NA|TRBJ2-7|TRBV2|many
TGTGCCAGCAGTACAGGGCAGGGGCTCTACGAGCAGTACTTC
CASSTGQGLYEQYF
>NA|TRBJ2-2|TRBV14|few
TGTGCCAGCAGCCAAAGTAATGCCGGGGAGCTGTTTTTT
CASSQSNAGELFF
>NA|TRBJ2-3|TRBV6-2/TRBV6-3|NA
TGTGCCAGCGCAAGAGGGATCCGGAGCACAGATACGCAGTATTTT
CASARGIRSTDTQYF
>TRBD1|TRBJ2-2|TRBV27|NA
TGTGCCAGCAGTTTATTCGGGACAGGGTCGACCGGGGAGCTGTTTTTT
CASSLFGTGSTGELFF
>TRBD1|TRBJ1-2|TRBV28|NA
TGTGCCAGCGGCCGCCCCGGGACAGGCATTGGAGGCTACACCTTC
CASGRPGTGIGGYTF
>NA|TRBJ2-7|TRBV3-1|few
TGTGCCAGCAGCCAAGCCCCAGGGGACCACGAGCAGTACTTC
CASSQAPGDHEQYF
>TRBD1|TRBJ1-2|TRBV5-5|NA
TGTGCCAGCAGCCCGGGACAGGGGGCGCCGGAGTACACCTTC
CASSPGQGAPEYTF
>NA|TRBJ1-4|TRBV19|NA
TGTGCCACCTCCCCCGTTTCCGCTGGGAAACTGTTTTTT
CATSPVSAGKLFF
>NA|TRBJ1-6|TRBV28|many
TGTGCCAGCAGTTTACGCCTAGATTGGTCCGATTCACCCCTCCACTTT
CASSLRLDWSDSPLHF
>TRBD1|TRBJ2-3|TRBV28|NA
TGTGCCAGCAGTGTAACCGGGACAGGGGCCGATACGCAGTATTTT
CASSVTGTGADTQYF
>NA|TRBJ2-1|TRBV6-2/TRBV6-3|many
TGTGCCAGCAGCAGGGACAATGAGCAGTTCTTC
CASSRDNEQFF
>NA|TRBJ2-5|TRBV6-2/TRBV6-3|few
TGTGCCAGCAGTTACGGGGGTACCTCAACGGAGACCCAGTACTTC
CASSYGGTSTETQYF
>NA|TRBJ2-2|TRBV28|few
TGTGCCAGCAGCTCCCCTCGGCGGACCTTGAACACCGGGGAGCTGTTTTTT
CASSSPRRTLNTGELFF
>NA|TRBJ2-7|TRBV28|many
TGTGCCAGCAGTTTAGCCCCTTGGGGGATTACCTACGAGCAGTACTTC
CASSLAPWGITYEQYF
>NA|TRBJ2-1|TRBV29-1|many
TGCAGCGTTGACGGGGCGGACCCGAATGAGCAGTTCTTC
CSVDGADPNEQFF
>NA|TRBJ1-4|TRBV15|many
TGTGCCACCAGCAGAGATCCGGCAGGGCCAGAAAAACTGTTTTTT
CATSRDPAGPEKLFF
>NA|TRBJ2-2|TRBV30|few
TGTGCCTGGAGATGGGGCGGGGTGGGCACCGGGGAGCTGTTTTTT
CAWRWGGVGTGELFF
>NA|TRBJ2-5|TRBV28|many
TGTGCCAGCAGCCCGATGAAGGCCGCTTATCAAGAGACCCAGTACTTC
CASSPMKAAYQETQYF
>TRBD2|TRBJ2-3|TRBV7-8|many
TGTGCCAGCAGCCAAGGACTAGCAGTTGTCTTTAGCACAGATACGCAGTATTTT
CASSQGLAVVFSTDTQYF
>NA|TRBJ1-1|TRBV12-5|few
TGTGCTAGTGGAAGGACGAGGGTTTGGAACACTGAAGCTTTCTTT
CASGRTRVWNTEAFF
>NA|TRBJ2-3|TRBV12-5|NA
TGTGCTAGTGGCCCATTGCTACTCACAGATACGCAGTATTTT
CASGPLLLTDTQYF
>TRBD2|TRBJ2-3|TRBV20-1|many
TGCAGTGCTAGATCCGGGACTAGCGGGAAAGGGCCCCCAGATACGCAGTATTTT
CSARSGTSGKGPPDTQYF
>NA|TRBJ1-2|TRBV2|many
TGTGCCAGCAGTGAATTGGTAGGAGGGGCGGGAGGCTACACCTTC
CASSELVGGAGGYTF
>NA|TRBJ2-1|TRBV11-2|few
TGTGCCAGCAGCTCGAGACGGTCGGCCTACAATGAGCAGTTCTTC
CASSSRRSAYNEQFF
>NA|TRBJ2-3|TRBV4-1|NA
TGCGCCAGCAGCCAAGATCCAGCGGGCACAGATACGCAGTATTTT
CASSQDPAGTDTQYF
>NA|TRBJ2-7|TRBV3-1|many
TGTGCCAGCAGCCAAGATAAGGGACACCACTACGAGCAGTACTTC
CASSQDKGHHYEQYF
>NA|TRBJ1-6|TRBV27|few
TGTGCCAGCAGTTTATTCCCCTCGGGGATCGGCTCACCCCTCCACTTT
CASSLFPSGIGSPLHF
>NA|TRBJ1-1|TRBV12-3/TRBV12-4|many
TGTGCCAGCGGCACTAACAGGGTGAACACTGAAGCTTTCTTT
CASGTNRVNTEAFF
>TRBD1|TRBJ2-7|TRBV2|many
TGTGCCAGCAATCCGGACAGGGGGGCAACGGTGCAGTACTTC
CASNPDRGATVQYF
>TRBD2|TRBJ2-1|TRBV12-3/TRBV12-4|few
TGTGCCAGCAGTTTAGAGGGCGGCGGGAGGGCTGAGCAGTTCTTC
CASSLEGGGRAEQFF
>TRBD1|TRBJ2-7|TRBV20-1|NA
TGCAATGCACGCAGGGACAGTCCCCATCTCCACGAGCAGTACTTC
CNARRDSPHLHEQYF
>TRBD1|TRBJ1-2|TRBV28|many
TGTGCCAGCAACAACCTCCGGACAGGGGGTGGTTATGGCTACACCTTC
CASNNLRTGGGYGYTF